This T cell receptor beta chain was sequenced during a study of T cell responses to AZD1222 COVID-19 vaccine. Study findings and constraints: Epitopes outside B.1.351 and B.1.1.7 mutated regions reportedly drew nearly half of spike TCRs. At baseline, just five to seven AZD1222 recipients tested seropositive. Repertoires were obtained only post-peak T cell response. The donors showed a predominance of white British ancestry and of females, with possible underestimation of clonal diversity.

As regards this clone: Its specificity is unknown.

The table came from immunoSEQ multiplex PCR; TCRdb's copy has only in-frame clones and leaves some out. The data contain around 150,000 clones, around nine tenths of them singletons. The V segment lost 6 bases and the J segment 5 bases; nucleotides outside the gene matches: 11. The CDR3 length is 16 residues. Germline CDR1 and CDR2: SGHAT and FQNNGV. Sequences were derived from peripheral blood, sampled 28 days after the second AZD1222 dose. The TCR was taken from an adult who received the AZD1222 COVID-19 vaccine. The chain couples TRBV11-2 to TRBJ1-1, with 11 positions matching TRBD1. The CDR3 is CASSRGQGARGTEAFF. The CDR3, as DNA: TGTGCCAGCAGTCGAGGACAGGGGGCGCGGGGTACTGAAGCTTTCTTT.